This TCR beta chain appears in the sequencing data of a study of blood T cell repertoires in COVID-19. This clone has a handful of counts. Trimming shortened V by 2 bases and J by 0 bases, and 7 bases separated the two germline ends. Germline values: CDR1 GTSNPN, CDR2 SVGIG (reference sequence). The CDR3 is 13 amino acids. Authors' data handling: For nucleated cells, counts were estimated from reference gene primer amplification. Sequencing used immunoSEQ multiplex PCR; TCRdb keeps in-frame clones, though not all of them. For V, J and clone size, that table is used; D and trimming come from the DNA. In the table there are about 670,000 clones, more than 80% of which are singletons.

The TCR was taken from a woman aged 18-35 years with acute or convalescent COVID-19. The rearrangement joins TRBV30 to TRBJ1-1; D is uncertain. Sequencing was done on a sample of peripheral blood. The CDR3 nucleotides are TGTGCCTGGAGTATACAGATGAACACTGAAGCTTTCTTT. Its protein product is CAWSIQMNTEAFF.